Sequencing of this T cell receptor (beta chain) was carried out in a study of T cells in tuberculosis. The wider study: Sequenced TCRs come from CD1B-GMM tetramer-binding T cells.

Study observations and caveats: T cells binding CD1B-GMM tetramer weakly possibly escaped the sort.

TCR-alpha and TCR-beta chains were sequenced unpaired. Sequencing used immunoSEQ multiplex PCR; TCRdb keeps in-frame clones, though not all of them. The repertoire holds roughly 61,000 clones, with 88% as singletons. The V end lost 0 bases, the J end lost 7 bases, and 21 bases lay between the germline ends. The germline V gene has CDR1 LGHNA and CDR2 YSLEER. This CDR3 is built from 17 residues. Thawed, overnight-rested PBMC were stained with GMM-loaded CD1B tetramer, viability dye and anti-CD3, then sorted. The lipid loaded on the CD1B tetramers was C32 glucose monomycolate from Rhodococcus equi. From each donor, some 91,000 tetramer-negative cells were sorted.

This clonotype originated in an adult woman with latent tuberculosis. The chain has TRBV4-3 and TRBJ1-2, with a weak D call TRBD1 (6 bases). Sequencing was carried out using CD1b-GMM tetramer-negative cells sorted from PBMCs. This chain's CDR3 is CASSQDLDLGGRGGYTF. CDR3 coding DNA: TGCGCCAGCAGCCAAGACCTCGACCTCGGGGGGCGCGGTGGCTACACCTTC.